This T cell receptor beta chain was recovered during a study of human T cells and chemical hapten exposure. Study results and limitations: It was expanded TCRs that formed significantly more large CDR3 similarity clusters than controls did. Following DPC sensitization, TCRs present above 1 in 1000 frequency showed no change. Alopecia affected the donors, so their immune response may differ from healthy people's.

This clonotype was seen at least ten times. Its antigen is not identified. Time point denoted: patch test 2, 6 weeks after DPC sensitization. As for treatment: therapeutic diphenylcyclopropenone sensitization with weekly scalp DPC. Sample donors consisted of patients with alopecia, aged 18 to 70 years, who were suitable for DPC. From the RACE reads, TCRdb called clonotypes with MiXCR, one entry per CDR3 protein. Of nearly 95,000 distinct CDR3 sequences in the sample, around 10% were seen once. V was cut by 6 bases and J by 3 bases, with 13 bases left in between. Germline V lookup: CDR1 SGHRS, CDR2 YFSETQ. The CDR3 extends over 14 amino acids.

The origin of this receptor is a man aged 35-49 years with alopecia areata. Some clones in this sample may be carry-over from other donors' samples. Sequenced material: whole blood, taken in connection with sensitization to the hapten diphenylcyclopropenone (DPC). The gene calls are TRBV5-1 and TRBJ2-4; a possible D gene is TRBD2 (5 bases). The CDR3 region is CASTEELGKNIQYF. In DNA, the CDR3 is TGCGCCAGCACGGAGGAGTTAGGCAAAAACATTCAGTACTTC.